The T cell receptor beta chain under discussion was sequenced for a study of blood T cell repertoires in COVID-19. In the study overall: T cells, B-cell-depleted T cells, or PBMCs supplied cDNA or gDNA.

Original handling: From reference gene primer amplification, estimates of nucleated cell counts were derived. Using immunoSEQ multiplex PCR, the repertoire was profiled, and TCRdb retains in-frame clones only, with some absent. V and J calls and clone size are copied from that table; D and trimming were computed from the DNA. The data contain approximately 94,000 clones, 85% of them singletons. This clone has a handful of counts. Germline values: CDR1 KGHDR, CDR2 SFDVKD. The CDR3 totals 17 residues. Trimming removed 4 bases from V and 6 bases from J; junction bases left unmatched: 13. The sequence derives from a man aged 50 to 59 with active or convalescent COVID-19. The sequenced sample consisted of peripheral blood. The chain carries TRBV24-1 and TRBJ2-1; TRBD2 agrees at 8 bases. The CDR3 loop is CATSDRYGRAKGNEQFF. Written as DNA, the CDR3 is TGTGCCACCAGTGACCGTTACGGGAGGGCCAAAGGCAATGAGCAGTTCTTC.